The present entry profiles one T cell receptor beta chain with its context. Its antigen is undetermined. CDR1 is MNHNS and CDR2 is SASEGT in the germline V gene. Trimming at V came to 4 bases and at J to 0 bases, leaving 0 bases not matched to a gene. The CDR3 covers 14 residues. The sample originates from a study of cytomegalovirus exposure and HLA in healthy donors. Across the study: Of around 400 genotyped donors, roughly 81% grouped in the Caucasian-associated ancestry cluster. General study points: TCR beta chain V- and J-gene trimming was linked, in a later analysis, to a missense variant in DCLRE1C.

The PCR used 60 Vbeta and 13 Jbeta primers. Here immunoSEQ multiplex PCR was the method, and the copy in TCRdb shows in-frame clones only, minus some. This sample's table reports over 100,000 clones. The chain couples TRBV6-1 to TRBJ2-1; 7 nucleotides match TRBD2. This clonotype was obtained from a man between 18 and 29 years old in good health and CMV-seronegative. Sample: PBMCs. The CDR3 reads CASSGGGSYNEQFF. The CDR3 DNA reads TGTGCCAGCAGTGGGGGGGGCTCCTACAATGAGCAGTTCTTC.